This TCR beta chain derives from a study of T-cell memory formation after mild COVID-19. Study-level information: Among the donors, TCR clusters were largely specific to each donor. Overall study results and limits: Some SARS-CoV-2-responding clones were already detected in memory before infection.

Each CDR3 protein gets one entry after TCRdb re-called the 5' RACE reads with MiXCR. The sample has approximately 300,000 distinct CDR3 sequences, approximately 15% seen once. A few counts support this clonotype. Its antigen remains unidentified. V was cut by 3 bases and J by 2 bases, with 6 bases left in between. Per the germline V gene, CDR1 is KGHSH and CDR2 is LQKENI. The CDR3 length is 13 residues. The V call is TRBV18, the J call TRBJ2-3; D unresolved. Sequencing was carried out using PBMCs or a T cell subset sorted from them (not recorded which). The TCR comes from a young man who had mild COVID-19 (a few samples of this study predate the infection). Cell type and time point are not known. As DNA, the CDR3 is TGTGCCAGCTCACCTCTAGACACAGATACGCAGTATTTT. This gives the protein CASSPLDTDTQYF.